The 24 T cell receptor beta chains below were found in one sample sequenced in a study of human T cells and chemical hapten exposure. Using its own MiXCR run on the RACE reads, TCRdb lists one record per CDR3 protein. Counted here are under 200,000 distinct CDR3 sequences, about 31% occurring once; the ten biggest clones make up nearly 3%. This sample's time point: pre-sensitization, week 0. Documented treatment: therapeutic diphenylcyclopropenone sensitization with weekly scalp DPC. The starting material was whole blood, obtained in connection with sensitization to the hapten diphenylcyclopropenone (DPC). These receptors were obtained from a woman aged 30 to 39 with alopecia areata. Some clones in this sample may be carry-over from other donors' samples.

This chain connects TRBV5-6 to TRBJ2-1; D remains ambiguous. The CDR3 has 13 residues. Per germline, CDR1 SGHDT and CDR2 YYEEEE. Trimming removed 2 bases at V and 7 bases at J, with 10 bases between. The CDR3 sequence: CASSLISENEQFF. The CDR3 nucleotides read TGTGCCAGCAGCTTAATCTCGGAGAATGAGCAGTTCTTC.

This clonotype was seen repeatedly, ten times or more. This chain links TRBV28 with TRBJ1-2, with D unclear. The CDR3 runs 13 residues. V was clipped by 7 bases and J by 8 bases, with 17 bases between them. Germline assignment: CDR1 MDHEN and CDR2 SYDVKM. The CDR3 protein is CASTGSRLGGYTF. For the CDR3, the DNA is TGTGCCAGCACCGGATCCCGTTTGGGCGGCTACACCTTC.

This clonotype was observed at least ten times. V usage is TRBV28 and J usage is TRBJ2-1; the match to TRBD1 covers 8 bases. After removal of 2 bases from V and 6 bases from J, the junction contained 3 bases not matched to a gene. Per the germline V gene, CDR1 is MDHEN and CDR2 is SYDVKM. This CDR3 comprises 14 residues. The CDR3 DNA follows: TGTGCCAGCAGTTTAGGACAGGGCCCCAATGAGCAGTTCTTC. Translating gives CASSLGQGPNEQFF.

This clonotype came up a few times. The CDR3 nucleotides are TGTGCCACCCGCCCGTCGGGTCCCTATGGCTACACCTTC. Protein sequence: CATRPSGPYGYTF. V and J are TRBV27 and TRBJ1-2, with D uncertain. Germline V gene data show CDR1 as MNHEY and CDR2 as SMNVEV (reference sequence). The CDR3 loop spans 13 amino acids. With 10 bases removed from V and 4 bases from J, the gap between germline ends came to 16 bases.

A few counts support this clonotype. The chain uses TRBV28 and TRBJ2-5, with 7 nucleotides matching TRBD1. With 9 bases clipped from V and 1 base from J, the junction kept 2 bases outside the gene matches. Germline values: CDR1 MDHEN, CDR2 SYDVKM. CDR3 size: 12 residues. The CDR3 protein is CASRQGQETQYF. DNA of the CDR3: TGTGCCAGTAGACAGGGCCAAGAGACCCAGTACTTC. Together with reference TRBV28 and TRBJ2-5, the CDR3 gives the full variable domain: DVKVTQSSRYLVKRTGEKVFLECVQDMDHENMFWYRQDPGLGLRLIYFSYDVKMKEKGDIPEGYSVSREKKERFSLILESASTNQTSMYLCASRQGQETQYFGPGTRLLVL.

DNA of the CDR3: TGTGCCAGCTCCCCCGGGGCGGGTACGCATACGCAGTATTTT. Protein: CASSPGAGTHTQYF. The chain joins TRBV12-3 or TRBV12-4 to TRBJ2-3; D assignment may be TRBD1 or TRBD2 (5 bases each). V lost 8 bases to trimming and J lost 7 bases, with 19 bases between them. The CDR3 length is 14 residues.

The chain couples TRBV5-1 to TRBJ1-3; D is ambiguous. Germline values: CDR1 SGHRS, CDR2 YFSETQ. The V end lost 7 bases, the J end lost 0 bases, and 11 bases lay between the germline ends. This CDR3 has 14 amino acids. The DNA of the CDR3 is TGCGCCAGCTCCCACGGAATCTCTGGAAACACCATATATTTT. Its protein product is CASSHGISGNTIYF.

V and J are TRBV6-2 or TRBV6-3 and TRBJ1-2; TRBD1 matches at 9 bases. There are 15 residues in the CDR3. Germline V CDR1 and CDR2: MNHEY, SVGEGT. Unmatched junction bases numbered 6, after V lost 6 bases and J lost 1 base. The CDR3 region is CASRATGGVNYGYTF. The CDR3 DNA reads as TGTGCCAGCAGGGCTACAGGGGGCGTTAACTATGGCTACACCTTC.

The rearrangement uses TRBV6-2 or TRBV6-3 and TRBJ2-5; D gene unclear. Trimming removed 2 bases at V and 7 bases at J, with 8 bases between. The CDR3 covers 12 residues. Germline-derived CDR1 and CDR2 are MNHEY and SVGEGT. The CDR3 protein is CASSYPPATQYF. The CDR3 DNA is TGTGCCAGCAGTTACCCCCCGGCGACCCAGTACTTC.

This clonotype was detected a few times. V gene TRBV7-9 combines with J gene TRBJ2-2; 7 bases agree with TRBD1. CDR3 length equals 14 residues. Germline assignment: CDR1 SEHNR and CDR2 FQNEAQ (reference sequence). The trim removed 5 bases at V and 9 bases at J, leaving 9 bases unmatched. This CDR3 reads CASSMHRGERELFF. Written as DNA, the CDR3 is TGTGCCAGCAGCATGCACAGGGGCGAGAGGGAGCTGTTTTTT.

The CDR3 nucleotides read TGTGCCAGCAGTTTACGAGTGGGCTCCTACAATGAGCAGTTCTTC. Translated: CASSLRVGSYNEQFF. The chain is built from TRBV6-5 and TRBJ2-1, with D unclear. There are 15 residues in the CDR3. The germline V gene has CDR1 MNHEY and CDR2 SVGAGI. V lost 4 bases to trimming and J lost 0 bases, with 10 bases between them.

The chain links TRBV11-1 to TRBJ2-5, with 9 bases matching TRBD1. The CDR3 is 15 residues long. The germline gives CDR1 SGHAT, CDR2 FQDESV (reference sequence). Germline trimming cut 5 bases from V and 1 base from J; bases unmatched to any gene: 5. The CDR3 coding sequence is TGTGCCAGCAGCGGGGGACAGGGCCGCCAAGAGACCCAGTACTTC. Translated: CASSGGQGRQETQYF.

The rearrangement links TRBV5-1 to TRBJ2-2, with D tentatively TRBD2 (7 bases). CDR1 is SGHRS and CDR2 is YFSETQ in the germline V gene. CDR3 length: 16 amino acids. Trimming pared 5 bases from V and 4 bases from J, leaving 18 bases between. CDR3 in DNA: TGCGCCAGCAGTCAGGACCGGGGGGCCCTCACCGGGGAGCTGTTTTTT. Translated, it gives CASSQDRGALTGELFF.

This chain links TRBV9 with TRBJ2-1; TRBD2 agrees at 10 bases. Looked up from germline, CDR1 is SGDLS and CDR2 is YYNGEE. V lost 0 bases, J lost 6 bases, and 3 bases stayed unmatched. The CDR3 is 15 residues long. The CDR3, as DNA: TGTGCCAGCAGCGTAGGAAGCGGGAGGGCCAATGAGCAGTTCTTC. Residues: CASSVGSGRANEQFF.

The CDR3 spells CASTSGTSVTQYF. The CDR3 DNA reads as TGTGCCAGCACTTCCGGGACTAGCGTTACGCAGTATTTT. The rearrangement uses TRBV6-2 or TRBV6-3 and TRBJ2-3, with 10 nucleotides matching TRBD2. This CDR3 contains 13 residues. The germline CDR1 and CDR2 sequences are MNHEY and SVGEGT. V was clipped by 7 bases and J by 8 bases; unmatched bases: 6.

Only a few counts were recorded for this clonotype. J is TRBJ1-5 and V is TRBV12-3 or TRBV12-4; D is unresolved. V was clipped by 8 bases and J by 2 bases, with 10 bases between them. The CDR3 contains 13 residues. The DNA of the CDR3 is TGTGCCAGCGGCCTTATGCGCAATCAGCCCCAGCATTTT. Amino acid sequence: CASGLMRNQPQHF.

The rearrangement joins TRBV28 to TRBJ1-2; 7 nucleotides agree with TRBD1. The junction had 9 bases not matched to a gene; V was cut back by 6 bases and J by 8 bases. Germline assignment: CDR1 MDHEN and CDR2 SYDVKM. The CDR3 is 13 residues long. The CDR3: CASRTTGALGYTF. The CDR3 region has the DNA TGTGCCAGCAGGACTACAGGGGCTCTAGGCTACACCTTC.

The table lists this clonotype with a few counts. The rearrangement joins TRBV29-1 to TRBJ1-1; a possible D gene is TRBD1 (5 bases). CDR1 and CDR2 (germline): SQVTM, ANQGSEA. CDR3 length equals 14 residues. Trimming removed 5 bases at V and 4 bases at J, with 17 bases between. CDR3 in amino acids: CSVRDVGGSTEAFF. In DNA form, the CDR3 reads TGCAGCGTTCGGGACGTCGGGGGGAGCACTGAAGCTTTCTTT.

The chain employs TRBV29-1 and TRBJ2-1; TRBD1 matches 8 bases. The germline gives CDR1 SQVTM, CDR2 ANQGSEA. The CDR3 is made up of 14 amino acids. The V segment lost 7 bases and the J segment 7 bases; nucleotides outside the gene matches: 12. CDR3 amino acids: CSASPGGAGNEQFF. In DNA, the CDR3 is TGCAGCGCAAGTCCAGGGGGCGCGGGAAATGAGCAGTTCTTC.

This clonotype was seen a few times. The CDR3 loop is CASSPLSGGSSHEQFF. The CDR3 nucleotides are TGTGCCAGCAGTCCCCTGAGCGGGGGATCATCTCATGAGCAGTTCTTC. V gene TRBV28 combines with J gene TRBJ2-1, with 8 bases aligning to TRBD2. Germline values: CDR1 MDHEN, CDR2 SYDVKM. The CDR3 is 16 amino acids. V lost 5 bases, J lost 8 bases, and 14 bases stayed unmatched. The variable domain in full, with the rest retrieved from reference TRBV28 and TRBJ2-1, is DVKVTQSSRYLVKRTGEKVFLECVQDMDHENMFWYRQDPGLGLRLIYFSYDVKMKEKGDIPEGYSVSREKKERFSLILESASTNQTSMYLCASSPLSGGSSHEQFFGPGTRLTVL.

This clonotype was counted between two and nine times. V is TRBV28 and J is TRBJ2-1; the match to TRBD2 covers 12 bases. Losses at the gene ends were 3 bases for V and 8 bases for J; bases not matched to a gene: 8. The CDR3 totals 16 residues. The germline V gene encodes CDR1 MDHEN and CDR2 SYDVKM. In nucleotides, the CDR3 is TGTGCCAGCAGTTTTTTGCGGCTAGCGGGGGGGGATGAGCAGTTCTTC. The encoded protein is CASSFLRLAGGDEQFF.

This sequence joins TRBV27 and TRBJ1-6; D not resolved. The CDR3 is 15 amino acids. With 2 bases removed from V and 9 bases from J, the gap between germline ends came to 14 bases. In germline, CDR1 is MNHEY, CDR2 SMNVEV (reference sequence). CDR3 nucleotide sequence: TGTGCCAGCAGTTTACAATCAATTTTAGGTTCACCCCTCCACTTT. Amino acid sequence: CASSLQSILGSPLHF.

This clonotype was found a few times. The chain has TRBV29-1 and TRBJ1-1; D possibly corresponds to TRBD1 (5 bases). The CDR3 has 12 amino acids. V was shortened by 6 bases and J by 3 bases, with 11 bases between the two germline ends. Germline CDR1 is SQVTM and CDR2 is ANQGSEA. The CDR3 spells CSVREGDTEAFF. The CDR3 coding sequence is TGCAGCGTCAGGGAGGGTGACACTGAAGCTTTCTTT.

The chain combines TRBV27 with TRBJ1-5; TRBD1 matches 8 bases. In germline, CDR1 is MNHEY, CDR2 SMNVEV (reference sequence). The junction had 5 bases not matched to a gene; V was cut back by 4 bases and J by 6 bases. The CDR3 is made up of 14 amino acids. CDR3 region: CASSSTGGAQPQHF. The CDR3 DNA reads TGTGCCAGCAGTTCCACAGGGGGTGCTCAGCCCCAGCATTTT.